The 18 T cell receptor beta chains in this list originate from one sample, sequenced in a study of Graves' ophthalmopathy and Graves' hyperthyroidism (dated by TCRdb to 2016 to 2019). The instrument given in TCRdb is Illumina HiSeq 2000. TCR beta CDR3 regions were amplified from RNA transcripts for repertoire sequencing. The first round of RT-PCR was done with HTBI primers and the Qiagen OneStep RT-PCR kit, and was followed by a second round of multiplex PCR, then size selection and purification. In-frame beta chains were kept once TCRdb had trimmed the public reads at Q25 with fastp and called clones with MiXCR. Each entry merges the rows of one CDR3 protein and shows their most common DNA and genes. The sample table holds 650,000 to 900,000 distinct CDR3 sequences, of which 35% to 50% were seen once. Of the sample, 35% to 55% falls within the top ten clones. Sequencing was carried out using peripheral blood. These TCRs come from an adult man with Graves' ophthalmopathy.

The table lists this clonotype with many counts. A read error may account for a junction end that differs from germline. This chain joins TRBV10-3 and TRBJ1-2; TRBD1 aligns across 7 bases. Germline V CDR1 and CDR2: ENHRY, SYGVKD. This CDR3 contains 15 residues. For the CDR3, the DNA is TGTGCCAGCAGTACCCCTGGGGGACAGAACTATGGCTACACCTTC. It is translated as CASSTPGGQNYGYTF.

V and J are TRBV6-5 and TRBJ2-7, with 9 bases lining up with TRBD2. Germline CDR1 and CDR2: MNHEY and SVGAGI. There are 15 residues in the CDR3. The V and J ends lost 6 bases and 2 bases, in that order; junction bases with no gene match: 8. CDR3 amino acids: CASSRQGLAPYEQYF. The DNA for the CDR3 is TGTGCCAGCAGCCGACAGGGACTAGCCCCCTACGAGCAGTACTTC.

CDR3 protein: CASVEGTGVEQYF. The CDR3 DNA reads TGTGCCAGCGTTGAAGGGACAGGGGTCGAGCAGTACTTC. The gene calls are TRBV2 and TRBJ2-7; 10 bases agree with TRBD1. Germline CDR1 and CDR2: SNHLY and FYNNEI. The CDR3 has 13 amino acids. The V and J ends lost 8 bases and 6 bases, in that order; junction bases with no gene match: 7.

There are a few counts of this clonotype. The rearrangement links TRBV27 to TRBJ1-1; D possibly corresponds to TRBD1 (5 bases). Trimming took off 4 bases at V and 3 bases at J, with 9 bases between the two ends. CDR3 length equals 13 residues. Per germline, CDR1 MNHEY and CDR2 SMNVEV (reference sequence). CDR3 residues: CASSSQGDTEAFF. The CDR3 bases are TGTGCCAGCAGTTCTCAGGGAGACACTGAAGCTTTCTTT.

This clonotype came up a few times. The chain employs TRBV12-3 or TRBV12-4 and TRBJ1-1; D is possibly TRBD1 (5 bases). The CDR3 has 14 amino acids. The CDR3 spells CATTLRGGRTEAFF. CDR3 sequence (DNA): TGTGCGACCACGCTCCGGGGGGGTCGTACTGAAGCTTTCTTT.

Ten or more counts support this clonotype. The chain joins TRBV6-5 to TRBJ1-5; the D is unclear. This CDR3 region has 13 residues. Looked up from germline, CDR1 is MNHEY and CDR2 is SVGAGI. Trimming stripped 7 bases from V and 3 bases from J, with 10 bases between. CDR3 residues: CASIGQDNQPQHF. As DNA, the CDR3 is TGTGCCAGCATCGGGCAGGACAATCAGCCCCAGCATTTT.

V is TRBV20-1 and J is TRBJ1-5; TRBD1 might be the D (6 bases). The CDR3 length is 14 residues. Trimming left V 4 bases short and J 3 bases short, with 13 bases between. In germline, CDR1 is DFQATT, CDR2 SNEGSKA (reference sequence). The CDR3 DNA reads TGCAGTGCTATGTCGGGGGCGCTCAATCAGCCCCAGCATTTT. It encodes CSAMSGALNQPQHF.

The J gene is TRBJ1-6, the V gene TRBV12-3 or TRBV12-4; no definite D call. The CDR3 covers 15 residues. Trimming shortened V by 4 bases and J by 9 bases, and 16 bases separated the two germline ends. As DNA, the CDR3 is TGTGCCAGCAGTTACTCCATACAGCCCAGTTCACCCCTCCACTTT. Translating gives CASSYSIQPSSPLHF.

Of note for this clonotype: A much bigger clone sits one base away, suggesting this may be a read error. No conserved phenylalanine or tryptophan ends this CDR3, so it is likely a read error. The genes are TRBV20-1 and TRBJ1-1; D may be TRBD1 (6 bases). CDR3 size: 12 residues. Germline V lookup: CDR1 DFQATT, CDR2 SNEGSKA (reference sequence). The V end lost 7 bases, the J end lost 4 bases, and 13 bases lay between the germline ends. In DNA, the CDR3 is TGCAGTGGGGGTAGGGGGGGCACTGAAGCTTTCATT. The encoded protein is CSGGRGGTEAFI.

V usage is TRBV10-3 and J usage is TRBJ1-1, with 8 bases lining up with TRBD1. Germline trimming cut 3 bases from V and 6 bases from J; bases unmatched to any gene: 6. The length of the CDR3 is 14 residues. Germline assignment: CDR1 ENHRY and CDR2 SYGVKD. Here the CDR3 DNA reads TGTGCCATCAGTGACGCCAGGGGGCAGGCTGAAGCTTTCTTT. This translates into CAISDARGQAEAFF.

The chain links TRBV15 to TRBJ1-6; tentatively, D is TRBD1 (6 bases). Germline values: CDR1 LNHNV, CDR2 YYDKDF (reference sequence). V dropped 3 bases and J dropped 7 bases, with 16 bases sitting between them. The CDR3 runs to 16 residues. For the CDR3, the DNA is TGTGCCACCAGCAGCCAAGCCACAGGGTGGAATTCACCCCTCCACTTT. Amino acids: CATSSQATGWNSPLHF.

Comment on this clonotype: A junction end diverges from the germline sequence, so it may reflect a read error. V and J are TRBV24-1 and TRBJ1-1; D perhaps matches TRBD1 (5 bases). This CDR3 is 14 amino acids long. Per germline, CDR1 KGHDR and CDR2 SFDVKD. The DNA of the CDR3 is TGTGCCAGCAGTTACGTGACAGTGAACACTGAAGCTTTCTTT. This gives the protein CASSYVTVNTEAFF.

This clonotype was detected many times. The CDR3 bases are TGTGCCAGCAGTCCCAGGGGGATAAAATCCTACGAGCAGTACTTC. Protein sequence: CASSPRGIKSYEQYF. V and J are TRBV12-3 or TRBV12-4 and TRBJ2-7; 7 positions agree with TRBD1. The CDR3 spans 15 residues. V gave up 5 bases and J gave up 1 base; unmatched junction bases: 8.

This clonotype was observed many times. This sequence joins TRBV20-1 and TRBJ1-2; perhaps TRBD1 as D (6 bases). V lost 5 bases and J 7 bases, leaving 11 bases between the germline ends. This CDR3 contains 11 residues. From germline, CDR1 is DFQATT and CDR2 SNEGSKA (reference sequence). CDR3 sequence reads: CSAGNRAGYTF. The CDR3 nucleotides read TGCAGTGCTGGGAACAGGGCTGGCTACACCTTC.

Comment on this clonotype: The junction departs from germline at one end; a sequencing error may be responsible. The chain recombines TRBV10-2 with TRBJ2-5; 7 bases fit TRBD1. The CDR3 sequence is 15 residues long. Germline CDR1 is WSHSY and CDR2 is SAAADI. CDR3 sequence (DNA): TGTGCCAGCAGTTATATGACAGGGAGCCAAGAGACCCAGTACTTC. This codes for CASSYMTGSQETQYF.

This clonotype has a handful of counts. The chain combines TRBV7-9 with TRBJ1-2; the D gene is possibly TRBD1 (6 bases). CDR1 is SEHNR and CDR2 is FQNEAQ in the germline V gene (reference sequence). Trimming pared 6 bases from V and 4 bases from J, leaving 18 bases between. The CDR3 runs to 15 residues. CDR3 protein: CASSSRGGGFYGYTF. For the CDR3, the DNA is TGTGCCAGCAGTTCTAGGGGGGGGGGCTTCTATGGCTACACCTTC.

Notes on this clonotype: This may stem from a read error, because a much larger clone lies one nucleotide away. The chain recombines TRBV20-1 with TRBJ1-5; D might be TRBD1 (5 bases). CDR3 length equals 13 residues. The germline CDR1 and CDR2 sequences are DFQATT and SNEGSKA (reference sequence). The CDR3 sequence is CSTRGDRDQPQHF. CDR3 sequence (DNA): TGCAGTACTAGAGGCGACAGAGATCAGCCCCAGCATTTT.

The V and J genes are TRBV7-2 and TRBJ2-5; 8 bases map to TRBD2. Trimming cost V 4 bases and J 4 bases; bases outside gene matches: 8. This CDR3 has 15 residues. Germline lookup yields CDR1 SGHTA and CDR2 FQGNSA. CDR3 in amino acids: CASSSGLVSLETQYF. The CDR3 DNA is TGTGCCAGCAGCTCGGGACTAGTAAGTCTAGAGACCCAGTACTTC.